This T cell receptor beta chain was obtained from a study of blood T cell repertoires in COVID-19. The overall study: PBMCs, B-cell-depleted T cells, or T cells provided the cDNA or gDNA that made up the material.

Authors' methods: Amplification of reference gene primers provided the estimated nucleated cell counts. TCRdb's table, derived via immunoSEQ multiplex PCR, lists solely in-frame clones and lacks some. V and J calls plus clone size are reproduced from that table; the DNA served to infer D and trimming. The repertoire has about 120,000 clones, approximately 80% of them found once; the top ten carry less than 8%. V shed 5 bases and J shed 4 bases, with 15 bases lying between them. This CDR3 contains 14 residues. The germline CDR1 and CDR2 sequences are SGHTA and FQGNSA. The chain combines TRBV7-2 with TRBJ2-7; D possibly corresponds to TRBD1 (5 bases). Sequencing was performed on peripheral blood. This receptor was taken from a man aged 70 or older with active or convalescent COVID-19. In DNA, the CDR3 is TGTGCCAGCAGCCCCTCCCAGGGTCAATACGAGCAGTACTTC. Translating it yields CASSPSQGQYEQYF.